This TCR beta chain was observed in a study of beta chain features in type 1 diabetes. Broader study findings: Overrepresentation of cells with high TCR expression could result from cDNA sequencing.

cDNA synthesis used the whole RNA isolate, giving expressed TCRB sequences. Some clones are missing from TCRdb's copy, which holds only in-frame ones; the method was immunoSEQ multiplex PCR. The sample includes approximately 300,000 clones, 9.5% to 11% of them seen just once. This clone was counted between two and nine times. Antigen specificity is unknown. Germline loops: CDR1 MNHEY, CDR2 SVGAGI. V gave up 7 bases and J gave up 2 bases, with 11 bases separating them. This CDR3 comprises 13 residues. Via the markers CD45RO/CCR7/CD25/CD127/CD95/CD27, stem cell-like memory, regulatory, central memory and naive CD4+ cells were sorted.

J is TRBJ2-5 and V is TRBV6-5, with D perhaps matching TRBD1 (6 bases). The sequenced material came from naive CD4+ T cells from blood. The TCR was taken from a woman in her thirties in good health. The CDR3 region is CASTQTGQETQYF. CDR3 bases: TGTGCCAGCACACAGACAGGTCAAGAGACCCAGTACTTC.